These T cell receptor beta chains were read from a single sample in a study of shared clonotypes between healthy human individuals. The method was immunoSEQ multiplex PCR; TCRdb's version includes in-frame clones alone and lacks a portion of them. The table has roughly 2.4 million clones, nearly 97% seen once. The sequencing input was naive CD4+ T cells sorted from blood. These receptors all come from a man aged 18 to 29 in good health. The CDR3 runs from the conserved cysteine through the conserved F or W. A D gene is named only where the DNA matches it firmly. Rows give clone size only sometimes, using once, few, many, or a class for an expanded clone.

CAWSVGGAPLHF,TGTGCCTGGAGTGTAGGAGGGGCACCCCTCCACTTT,NA,TRBJ1-6,NA,TRBV30
CASSPRGGPSSTINYGYTF,TGTGCCAGCAGCCCGCGAGGGGGGCCCAGTTCGACAATAAACTATGGCTACACCTTC,NA,TRBJ1-2,NA,TRBV7-8
CASSPQPSGESPLHF,TGCGCCAGCAGCCCGCAACCAAGCGGGGAATCACCCCTCCACTTT,NA,TRBJ1-6,NA,TRBV5-1
CASSLSIAALYEQYF,TGTGCCAGCAGTTTATCGATTGCCGCTCTCTACGAGCAGTACTTC,NA,TRBJ2-7,NA,TRBV27
CASSEGPRANYGYTF,TGTGCCAGCAGTGAAGGACCGAGAGCTAACTATGGCTACACCTTC,NA,TRBJ1-2,NA,TRBV6-1
CASNNRYNEQFF,TGTGCCAGCAATAACAGGTACAATGAGCAGTTCTTC,NA,TRBJ2-1,NA,TRBV6-5
CASSSAGGPEQYF,TGCGCCAGCAGCTCGGCTGGGGGGCCCGAGCAGTACTTC,once,TRBJ2-7,NA,TRBV5-1
CASSYLGSVAFF,TGTGCCAGCAGTTACCTAGGGTCTGTAGCTTTCTTT,NA,TRBJ1-1,NA,TRBV6-6
CASSPRTGGGYTF,TGTGCCAGCAGCCCCAGGACAGGCGGCGGCTACACCTTC,NA,TRBJ1-2,TRBD1,TRBV6-6
CASSERARPYEQYF,TGTGCCAGCAGCGAGAGGGCTCGCCCCTACGAGCAGTACTTC,NA,TRBJ2-7,NA,TRBV9
CASMWGAEYEQYF,TGTGCTAGCATGTGGGGTGCAGAGTACGAGCAGTACTTC,NA,TRBJ2-7,NA,TRBV7-7
CASSDSAGEKLFF,TGTGCCAGCAGTGACTCAGCGGGTGAAAAACTGTTTTTT,NA,TRBJ1-4,NA,TRBV6-4
CATPRGTNLNYGYTF,TGTGCCACCCCTAGGGGGACAAATCTAAACTATGGCTACACCTTC,NA,TRBJ1-2,NA,TRBV10-3
CASSYGTTSTDTQYF,TGTGCCAGCAGCTACGGTACCACTAGCACAGATACGCAGTATTTT,NA,TRBJ2-3,NA,TRBV6-5
CASSQVVTYNEQFF,TGCGCCAGCAGCCAAGTAGTGACCTACAATGAGCAGTTCTTC,NA,TRBJ2-1,NA,TRBV4-3
CASSLDAGGDQPQHF,TGCGCCAGCAGCTTGGATGCAGGGGGCGATCAGCCCCAGCATTTT,NA,TRBJ1-5,TRBD1,TRBV5-1
CASRETGTPYGYTF,TGTGCCAGCAGGGAAACCGGGACTCCCTATGGCTACACCTTC,NA,TRBJ1-2,NA,TRBV27
CASSESRQTGGYTF,TGCGCCAGCAGTGAGTCGCGGCAAACGGGAGGCTACACCTTC,NA,TRBJ1-2,NA,TRBV10-1
CASSLDGTDTQYF,TGTGCCAGCAGTCTGGATGGCACAGATACGCAGTATTTT,few,TRBJ2-3,NA,TRBV28
CSVAHGVGAGNTIYF,TGCAGCGTTGCCCATGGAGTAGGGGCTGGAAACACCATATATTTT,NA,TRBJ1-3,NA,TRBV29-1
CASSLDRGMDTQYF,TGTGCCAGCAGCTTAGACAGGGGGATGGATACGCAGTATTTT,NA,TRBJ2-3,TRBD1,TRBV11-2
CASSQDRATGTGELFF,TGCGCCAGCAGCCAAGATAGGGCGACGGGAACCGGGGAGCTGTTTTTT,NA,TRBJ2-2,NA,TRBV4-1
CACREGPTDTQYF,TGTGCCTGCCGGGAGGGCCCCACAGATACGCAGTATTTT,NA,TRBJ2-3,TRBD2,TRBV19
CASSIPGRTYEQYF,TGTGCCAGTAGTATCCCCGGCAGGACCTACGAGCAGTACTTC,NA,TRBJ2-7,NA,TRBV19